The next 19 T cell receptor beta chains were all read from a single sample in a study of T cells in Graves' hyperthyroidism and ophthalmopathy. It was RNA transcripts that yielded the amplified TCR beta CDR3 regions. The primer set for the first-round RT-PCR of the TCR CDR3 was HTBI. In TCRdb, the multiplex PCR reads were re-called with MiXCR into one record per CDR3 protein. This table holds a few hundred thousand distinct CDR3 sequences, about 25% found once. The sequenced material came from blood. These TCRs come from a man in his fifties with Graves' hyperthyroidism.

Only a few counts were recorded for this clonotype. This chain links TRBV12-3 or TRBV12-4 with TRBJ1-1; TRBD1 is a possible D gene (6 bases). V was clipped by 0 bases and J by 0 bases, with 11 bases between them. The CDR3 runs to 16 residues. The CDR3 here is CASSLAGAHVNTEAFF. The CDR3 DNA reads TGTGCCAGCAGTTTAGCGGGGGCCCATGTGAACACTGAAGCTTTCTTT.

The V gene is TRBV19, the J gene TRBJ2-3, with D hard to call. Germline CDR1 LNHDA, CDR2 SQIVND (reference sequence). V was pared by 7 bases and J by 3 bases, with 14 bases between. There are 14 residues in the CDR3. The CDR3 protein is CASNFGVGTDTQYF. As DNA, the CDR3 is TGTGCCAGTAATTTTGGGGTCGGGACAGATACGCAGTATTTT. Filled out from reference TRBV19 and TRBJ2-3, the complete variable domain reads DGGITQSPKYLFRKEGQNVTLSCEQNLNHDAMYWYRQDPGQGLRLIYYSQIVNDFQKGDIAEGYSVSREKKESFPLTVTSAQKNPTAFYLCASNFGVGTDTQYFGPGTRLTVL.

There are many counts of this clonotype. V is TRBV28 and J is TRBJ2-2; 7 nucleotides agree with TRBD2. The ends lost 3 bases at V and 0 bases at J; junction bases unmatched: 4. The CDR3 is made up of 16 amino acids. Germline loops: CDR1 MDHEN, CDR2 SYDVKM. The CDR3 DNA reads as TGTGCCAGCAGTTTGGGAGGGGCCGCGAACACCGGGGAGCTGTTTTTT. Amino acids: CASSLGGAANTGELFF.

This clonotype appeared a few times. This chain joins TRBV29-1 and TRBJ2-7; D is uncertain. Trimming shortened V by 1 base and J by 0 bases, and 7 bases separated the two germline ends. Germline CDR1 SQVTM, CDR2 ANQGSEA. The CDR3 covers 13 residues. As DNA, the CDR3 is TGCAGCGTTGAAGGACAAGTCTCCTACGAGCAGTACTTC. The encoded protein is CSVEGQVSYEQYF.

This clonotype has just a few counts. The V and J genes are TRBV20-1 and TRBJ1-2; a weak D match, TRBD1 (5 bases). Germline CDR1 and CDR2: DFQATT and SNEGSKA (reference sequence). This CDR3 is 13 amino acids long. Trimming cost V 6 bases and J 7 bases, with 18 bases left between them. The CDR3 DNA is TGCAGTGCACGACCCGACAGCCTCCTTGGCTACACCTTC. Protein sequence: CSARPDSLLGYTF.

This CDR3 reads CASTIHRGNQYF. For the CDR3, the DNA is TGTGCCAGCACCATCCACCGGGGGAACCAGTACTTC. The V call is TRBV5-6, the J call TRBJ2-5; D possibly corresponds to TRBD2 (6 bases). This CDR3 is 12 amino acids long. Trimming took 6 bases from V and 10 from J, leaving 16 bases between them. The germline V gene has CDR1 SGHDT and CDR2 YYEEEE. The full variable domain, its missing parts supplied by reference TRBV5-6 and TRBJ2-5, is DAGVTQSPTHLIKTRGQQVTLRCSPKSGHDTVSWYQQALGQGPQFIFQYYEEEERQRGNFPDRFSGHQFPNYSSELNVNALLLGDSALYLCASTIHRGNQYFGPGTRLLVL.

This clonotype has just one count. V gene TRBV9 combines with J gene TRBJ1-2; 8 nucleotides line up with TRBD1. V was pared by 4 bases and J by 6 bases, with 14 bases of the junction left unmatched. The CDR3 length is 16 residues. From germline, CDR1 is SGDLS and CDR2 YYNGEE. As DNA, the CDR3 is TGTGCCAGCAGCATCGGGACAGGTCGACGTCATGATGGCTACACCTTC. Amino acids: CASSIGTGRRHDGYTF.

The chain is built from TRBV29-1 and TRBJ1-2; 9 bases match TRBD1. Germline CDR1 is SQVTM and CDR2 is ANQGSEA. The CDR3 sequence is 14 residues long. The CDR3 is CSASPGQGSHGYTF. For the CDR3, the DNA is TGCAGTGCCTCCCCAGGACAGGGGTCGCATGGCTACACCTTC.

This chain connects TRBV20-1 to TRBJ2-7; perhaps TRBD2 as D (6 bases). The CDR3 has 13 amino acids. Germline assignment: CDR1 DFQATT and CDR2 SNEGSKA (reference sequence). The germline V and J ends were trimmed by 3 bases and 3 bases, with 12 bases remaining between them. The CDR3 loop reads CSASRRDGYEQYF. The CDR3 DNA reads TGCAGTGCTAGCAGGCGGGATGGCTACGAGCAGTACTTC.

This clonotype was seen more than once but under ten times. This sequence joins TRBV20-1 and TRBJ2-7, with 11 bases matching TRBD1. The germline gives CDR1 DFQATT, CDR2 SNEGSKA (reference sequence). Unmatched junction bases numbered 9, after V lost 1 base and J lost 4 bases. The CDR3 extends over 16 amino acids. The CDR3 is CSARGPGTGGSYEQYF. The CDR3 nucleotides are TGCAGTGCTAGAGGCCCCGGGACAGGGGGGTCTTACGAGCAGTACTTC.

Here the CDR3 reads CASSDRAGDWTIYGYTF. CDR3 sequence (DNA): TGTGCCAGCAGTGATCGGGCAGGGGATTGGACTATCTATGGCTACACCTTC. This chain uses TRBV6-1 with TRBJ1-2; tentative D call: TRBD1 (6 bases). There are 17 residues in the CDR3. CDR1 and CDR2 (germline): MNHNS, SASEGT. V was shortened by 3 bases and J by 4 bases, with 21 bases between the two germline ends.

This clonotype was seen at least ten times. In nucleotides, the CDR3 is TGTGCCAGCAGCTTAAAAAGGGCCGGGGCCAACGTCCTGACTTTC. Encoded protein: CASSLKRAGANVLTF. V usage is TRBV11-3 and J usage is TRBJ2-6; no clear D. CDR1 is SGHNT, CDR2 YENEEA, per germline. The CDR3 has 15 residues. V lost 2 bases and J 4 bases, leaving 9 bases between the germline ends.

The CDR3 spells CASSLALLFATSGGGSTDTQYF. CDR3 coding DNA: TGTGCCAGCAGCTTAGCTTTGCTATTTGCGACTAGCGGAGGCGGGAGCACAGATACGCAGTATTTT. The V and J genes are TRBV11-3 and TRBJ2-3; 9 nucleotides agree with TRBD2. Germline CDR1 reads SGHNT; CDR2 reads YENEEA. With V trimmed by 1 base and J by 0 bases, 20 bases remained unmatched. This CDR3 contains 22 residues.

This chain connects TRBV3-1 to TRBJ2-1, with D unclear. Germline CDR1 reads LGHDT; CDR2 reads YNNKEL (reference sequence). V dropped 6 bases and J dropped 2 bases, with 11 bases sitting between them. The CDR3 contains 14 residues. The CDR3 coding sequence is TGTGCCAGCAGTTCTACAGTAGCCTACAATGAGCAGTTCTTC. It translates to CASSSTVAYNEQFF.

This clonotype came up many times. The CDR3 nucleotides read TGTGCCAGCAGTTTATACGGGACAGGGAGGGGAGATACGCAGTATTTT. Amino acids: CASSLYGTGRGDTQYF. The chain employs TRBV27 and TRBJ2-3, with 9 bases fitting TRBD1. V was pared by 1 base and J by 5 bases, with 7 bases of the junction left unmatched. The CDR3 covers 16 residues. Germline lookup yields CDR1 MNHEY and CDR2 SMNVEV (reference sequence).

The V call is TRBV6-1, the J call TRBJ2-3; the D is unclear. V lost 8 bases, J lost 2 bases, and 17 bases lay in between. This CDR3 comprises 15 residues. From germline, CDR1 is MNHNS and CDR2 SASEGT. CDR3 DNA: TGTGCCAGCGGATTGAAAGGAACCTTCACAGATACGCAGTATTTT. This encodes CASGLKGTFTDTQYF.

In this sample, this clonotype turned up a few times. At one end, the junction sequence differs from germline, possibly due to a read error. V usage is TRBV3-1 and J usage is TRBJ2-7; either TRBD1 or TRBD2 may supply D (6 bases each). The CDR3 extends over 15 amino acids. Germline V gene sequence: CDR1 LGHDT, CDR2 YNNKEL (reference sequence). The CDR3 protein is CASSQEAPTGAEQYF. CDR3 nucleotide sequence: TGCGCCAGCAGCCAAGAAGCGCCTACGGGGGCCGAGCAGTACTTC.

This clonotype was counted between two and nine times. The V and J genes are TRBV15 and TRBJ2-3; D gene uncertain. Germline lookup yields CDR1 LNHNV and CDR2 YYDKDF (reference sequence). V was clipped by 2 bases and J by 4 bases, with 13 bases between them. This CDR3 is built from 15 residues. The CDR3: CATSRITAFPDTQYF. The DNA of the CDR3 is TGTGCCACCAGCAGAATTACAGCATTCCCAGATACGCAGTATTTT. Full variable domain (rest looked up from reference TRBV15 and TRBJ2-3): DAMVIQNPRYQVTQFGKPVTLSCSQTLNHNVMYWYQQKSSQAPKLLFHYYDKDFNNEADTPDNFQSRRPNTSFCFLDIRSPGLGDTAMYLCATSRITAFPDTQYFGPGTRLTVL.

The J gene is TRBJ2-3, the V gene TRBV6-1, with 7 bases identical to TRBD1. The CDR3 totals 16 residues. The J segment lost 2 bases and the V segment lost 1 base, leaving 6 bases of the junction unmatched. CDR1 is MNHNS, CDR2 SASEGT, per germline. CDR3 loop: CASSEVAQGFTDTQYF. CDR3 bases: TGTGCCAGCAGTGAAGTGGCACAGGGGTTCACAGATACGCAGTATTTT.